A selection of T cell receptor beta chains follows, all from one sample in a study of blood T cell repertoires in COVID-19. TCRdb keeps only in-frame clones here, not all; method: immunoSEQ multiplex PCR. The sample carries about 330,000 clones, roughly 90% recorded once. Sequencing was performed on PBMCs or T cells enriched from blood (not recorded which). The source is a woman in her 30s who had recovered from COVID-19. The CDR3 runs from the conserved cysteine through the conserved F or W. The D gene is left open where the match is weak. Clone size appears in some rows only: once, few, many, or a class for an expanded clone.

cdr3_nt: TGTGCCAGCTCACCCAACTACGGGACAGTGAACACTGAAGCTTTCTTT
cdr3_aa: CASSPNYGTVNTEAFF
clone_size: few
d_call: TRBD1
v_call: TRBV18
j_call: TRBJ1-1

cdr3_nt: TGTGCCAGCAGTCTGCCTCTCTCTACGACTGAAGCTTTCTTT
cdr3_aa: CASSLPLSTTEAFF
clone_size: -
d_call: -
v_call: TRBV28
j_call: TRBJ1-1

cdr3_nt: TGTGCCAGCAGTGGGACAGGGTCCGGTACAGATACGCAGTATTTT
cdr3_aa: CASSGTGSGTDTQYF
clone_size: once
d_call: TRBD1
v_call: TRBV2
j_call: TRBJ2-3

cdr3_nt: TGTGCCAGCAGAGCTAACAGGGAGAACACTGAAGCTTTCTTT
cdr3_aa: CASRANRENTEAFF
clone_size: -
d_call: -
v_call: TRBV7-3
j_call: TRBJ1-1

cdr3_nt: TGTGCCAGCAGAGTGGCAAGCTCCTACGAGCAGTACTTC
cdr3_aa: CASRVASSYEQYF
clone_size: -
d_call: -
v_call: TRBV28
j_call: TRBJ2-7

cdr3_nt: TGTGCCAGCAGCCCGGAGGACAGCCATAATTCACCCCTCCACTTT
cdr3_aa: CASSPEDSHNSPLHF
clone_size: -
d_call: -
v_call: TRBV5-4
j_call: TRBJ1-6

cdr3_nt: TGTGCCAGCAGATCAGGGTTCTCGGTCACTGAAGCTTTCTTT
cdr3_aa: CASRSGFSVTEAFF
clone_size: -
d_call: -
v_call: TRBV28
j_call: TRBJ1-1

cdr3_nt: TGTGCCAGCAGCTTAACAGGGGGCAGGGGCTACACCTTC
cdr3_aa: CASSLTGGRGYTF
clone_size: -
d_call: TRBD1
v_call: TRBV28
j_call: TRBJ1-2

cdr3_nt: TGTGCCAGCAGCTCCGGGACAGCAAACACCGGGGAGCTGTTTTTT
cdr3_aa: CASSSGTANTGELFF
clone_size: -
d_call: TRBD1
v_call: TRBV7-3
j_call: TRBJ2-2

cdr3_nt: TGTGCCAGCCGAACAGGGGGAATAAATTACGAGCAGTACTTC
cdr3_aa: CASRTGGINYEQYF
clone_size: -
d_call: TRBD1
v_call: TRBV28
j_call: TRBJ2-7

cdr3_nt: TGTGCCAGCAGCTTAGGAGGCAATGGCGGGGAGCTGTTTTTT
cdr3_aa: CASSLGGNGGELFF
clone_size: -
d_call: -
v_call: TRBV7-6
j_call: TRBJ2-2

cdr3_nt: TGTGCCAGCTCACCACCCTCACGCGTATTCGAGACCCAGTACTTC
cdr3_aa: CASSPPSRVFETQYF
clone_size: -
d_call: -
v_call: TRBV18
j_call: TRBJ2-5

cdr3_nt: TGCGCCAGCAGCCCTAACCAGGGGCGTTATGGCTACACCTTC
cdr3_aa: CASSPNQGRYGYTF
clone_size: -
d_call: -
v_call: TRBV5-1
j_call: TRBJ1-2

cdr3_nt: TGTGCCAGCAGCCGCCTTTATAGGGACAGGGTCAACACCATATATTTT
cdr3_aa: CASSRLYRDRVNTIYF
clone_size: -
d_call: TRBD1
v_call: TRBV7-8
j_call: TRBJ1-3

cdr3_nt: TGTGCCAGCAGCGTATCGACTAGTACGTCCTACGAGCAGTACTTC
cdr3_aa: CASSVSTSTSYEQYF
clone_size: -
d_call: -
v_call: TRBV9
j_call: TRBJ2-7

cdr3_nt: TGTGCCAGCAGTCAATGGGAGAGGAGAGATACGCAGTATTTT
cdr3_aa: CASSQWERRDTQYF
clone_size: -
d_call: -
v_call: TRBV28
j_call: TRBJ2-3

cdr3_nt: TGTGCCACCAGCAGAGACAGGTACCAAGAGACCCAGTACTTC
cdr3_aa: CATSRDRYQETQYF
clone_size: -
d_call: -
v_call: TRBV15
j_call: TRBJ2-5

cdr3_nt: TGTGCCAGCAGCTTAGCGCAACAGTCTTACGAGCAGTACTTC
cdr3_aa: CASSLAQQSYEQYF
clone_size: -
d_call: -
v_call: TRBV7-2
j_call: TRBJ2-7

cdr3_nt: TGTGCCAGCAGTTTATCGGCAGGGTCTCGCAATCAGCCCCAGCATTTT
cdr3_aa: CASSLSAGSRNQPQHF
clone_size: -
d_call: -
v_call: TRBV27
j_call: TRBJ1-5

cdr3_nt: TGTGGCCTGGGGACTAGCGGGATGCGTGAGCAGTTCTTC
cdr3_aa: CGLGTSGMREQFF
clone_size: -
d_call: TRBD2
v_call: TRBV28
j_call: TRBJ2-1

cdr3_nt: TGTGCCAGCAGCTTAGGACAGGGCCGCTCCTACGAGCAGTACTTC
cdr3_aa: CASSLGQGRSYEQYF
clone_size: -
d_call: TRBD1
v_call: TRBV11-2
j_call: TRBJ2-7

cdr3_nt: TGTGCCAGCAGTTTATGGGGCTCTAGCGGGAGTGGGGATGAGCAGTTCTTC
cdr3_aa: CASSLWGSSGSGDEQFF
clone_size: -
d_call: TRBD2
v_call: TRBV28
j_call: TRBJ2-1

cdr3_nt: TGCAGCGCGGGACAGGGTCTGGGCACTGAAGCTTTCTTT
cdr3_aa: CSAGQGLGTEAFF
clone_size: -
d_call: TRBD1
v_call: TRBV29-1
j_call: TRBJ1-1

cdr3_nt: TGTGCCAGCAGCTCGGTTACAGGACCCTTAGCCAAAAACATTCAGTACTTC
cdr3_aa: CASSSVTGPLAKNIQYF
clone_size: -
d_call: -
v_call: TRBV11-2
j_call: TRBJ2-4

cdr3_nt: TGTGCCAGCAGTCCAGGGGGCTATCAGCCCCAGCATTTT
cdr3_aa: CASSPGGYQPQHF
clone_size: -
d_call: TRBD1
v_call: TRBV2
j_call: TRBJ1-5

cdr3_nt: TGTGCCAGCAGCTTAGCGTTGGGGACTAGCGGGGTTAAAGAGACCCAGTACTTC
cdr3_aa: CASSLALGTSGVKETQYF
clone_size: -
d_call: TRBD2
v_call: TRBV7-6
j_call: TRBJ2-5

cdr3_nt: TGCAGCGTGCGGGCAGGGGATGGCTACACCTTC
cdr3_aa: CSVRAGDGYTF
clone_size: -
d_call: -
v_call: TRBV29-1
j_call: TRBJ1-2

cdr3_nt: TGTGCCAGCAGTTACAACGGCTACGAGCAGTACTTC
cdr3_aa: CASSYNGYEQYF
clone_size: -
d_call: -
v_call: TRBV6-6
j_call: TRBJ2-7

cdr3_nt: TGCGCCAGCAGCTTCGACAGGGGTGGCACTGAAGCTTTCTTT
cdr3_aa: CASSFDRGGTEAFF
clone_size: once
d_call: TRBD1
v_call: TRBV5-1
j_call: TRBJ1-1

cdr3_nt: TGTGCCAGCAGCCTACACCGGGACAGGGGGAACACTGAAGCTTTCTTT
cdr3_aa: CASSLHRDRGNTEAFF
clone_size: -
d_call: TRBD1
v_call: TRBV7-8
j_call: TRBJ1-1